This TCR beta chain was recorded in a study of T-cell reconstitution after alpha-beta-depleted transplantation in children. This clonotype was counted many times. For TCRbeta, the library was prepared with unique molecular identifiers. TCRdb independently ran MiXCR on the PCR reads; one entry per CDR3 protein. The data contain fewer than 150,000 distinct CDR3 sequences, about 9.9% of them singletons. CDR1 and CDR2 (germline): SGDLS, YYNGEE. This CDR3 has 13 amino acids. Deletions cut 0 bases from V and 3 bases from J, with 5 bases between. Material: PBMCs, mostly from graft donor cells, obtained 180 days after TCRalphabeta/CD19-depleted stem cell transplant. V usage is TRBV9 and J usage is TRBJ2-3; D is uncertain. This clonotype originated in a girl under three years old who had a stem cell transplant for combined immunodeficiency, so the T cells may come from the graft donor. The CDR3 is CASSVAGTDTQYF. The CDR3 DNA follows: TGTGCCAGCAGCGTAGCTGGGACAGATACGCAGTATTTT.